The clone carrying this T cell receptor (beta chain) was observed once. The antigen remains unidentified. The data originate from a study of T cell responses to AZD1222 COVID-19 vaccine. Study-wide results and caveats: Along spike, vaccine-associated CD4 TCRs were found throughout, with dominance at 160-218 and 743-854. Only a handful of AZD1222 recipients tested seropositive at baseline. Repertoire samples came only from after the peak T cell response.

Pooling of second doses given at about 4 or about 12 weeks was done. Profiled with immunoSEQ multiplex PCR; TCRdb holds only in-frame clones, not every one. The table lists around 120,000 clones, approximately 90% of them singletons. The V gene lost 6 bases and the J gene lost 3 bases, with 11 bases spanning the gap. The CDR3 is made up of 13 amino acids. The chain carries TRBV12-3 or TRBV12-4 and TRBJ1-1; unclear D gene. The receptor was isolated from an adult who received the AZD1222 COVID-19 vaccine. This specimen was peripheral blood, taken 28 days after the second AZD1222 dose. The CDR3 loop reads CASRNPQDTEAFF. The CDR3 region has the DNA TGTGCCAGCAGGAATCCTCAAGACACTGAAGCTTTCTTT.